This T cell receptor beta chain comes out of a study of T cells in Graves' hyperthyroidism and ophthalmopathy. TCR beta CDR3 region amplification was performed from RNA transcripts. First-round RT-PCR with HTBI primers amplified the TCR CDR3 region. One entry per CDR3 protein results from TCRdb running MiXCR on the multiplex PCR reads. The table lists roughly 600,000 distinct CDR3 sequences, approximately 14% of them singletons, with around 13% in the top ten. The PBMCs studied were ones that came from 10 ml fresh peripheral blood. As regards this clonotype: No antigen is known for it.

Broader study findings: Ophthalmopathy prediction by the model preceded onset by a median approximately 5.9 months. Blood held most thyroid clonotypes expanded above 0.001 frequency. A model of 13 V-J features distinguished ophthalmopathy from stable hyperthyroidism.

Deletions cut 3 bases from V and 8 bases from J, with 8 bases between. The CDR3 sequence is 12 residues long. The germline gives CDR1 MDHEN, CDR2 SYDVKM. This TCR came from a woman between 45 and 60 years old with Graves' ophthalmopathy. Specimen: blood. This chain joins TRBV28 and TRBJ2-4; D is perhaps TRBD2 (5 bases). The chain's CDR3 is CASSLYGDIQYF. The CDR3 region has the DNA TGTGCCAGCAGTTTGTACGGGGACATTCAGTACTTC.